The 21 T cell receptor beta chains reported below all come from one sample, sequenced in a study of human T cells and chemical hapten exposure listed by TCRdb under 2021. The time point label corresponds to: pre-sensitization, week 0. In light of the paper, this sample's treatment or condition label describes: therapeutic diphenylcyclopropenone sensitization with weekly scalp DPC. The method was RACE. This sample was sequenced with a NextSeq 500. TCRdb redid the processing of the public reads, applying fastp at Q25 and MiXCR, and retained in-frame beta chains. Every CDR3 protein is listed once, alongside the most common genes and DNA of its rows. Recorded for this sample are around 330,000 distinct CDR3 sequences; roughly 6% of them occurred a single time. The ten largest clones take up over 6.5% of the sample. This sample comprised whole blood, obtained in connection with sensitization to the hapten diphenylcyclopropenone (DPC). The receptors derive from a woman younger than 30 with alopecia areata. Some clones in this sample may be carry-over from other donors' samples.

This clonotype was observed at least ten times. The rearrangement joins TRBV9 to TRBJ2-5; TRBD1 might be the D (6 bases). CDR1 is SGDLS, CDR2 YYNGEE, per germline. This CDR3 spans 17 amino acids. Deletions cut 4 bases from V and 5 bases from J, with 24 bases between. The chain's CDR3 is CASSLEGDTLGVETQYF. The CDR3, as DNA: TGTGCCAGCAGCCTAGAAGGGGACACTCTGGGAGTGGAGACCCAGTACTTC.

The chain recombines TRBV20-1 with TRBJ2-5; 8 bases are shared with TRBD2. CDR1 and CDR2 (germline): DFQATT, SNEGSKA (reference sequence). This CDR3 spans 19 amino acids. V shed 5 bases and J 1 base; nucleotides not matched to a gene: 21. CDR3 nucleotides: TGCAGTGCTGCTCCCGCTGTTGGCGGGGGGTTGGTGGGCCAAGAGACCCAGTACTTC. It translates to CSAAPAVGGGLVGQETQYF.

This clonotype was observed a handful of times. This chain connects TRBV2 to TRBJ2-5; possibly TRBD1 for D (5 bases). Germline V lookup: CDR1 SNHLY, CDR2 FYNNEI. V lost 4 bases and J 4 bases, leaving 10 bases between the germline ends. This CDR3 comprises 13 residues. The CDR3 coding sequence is TGTGCCAGCAGTGGGGCAGGGATAGAGACCCAGTACTTC. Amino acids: CASSGAGIETQYF.

DNA of the CDR3: TGTGCCAGCAGTTCTGACAGGCCGAACACTGAAGCTTTCTTT. Its protein product is CASSSDRPNTEAFF. This chain joins TRBV27 and TRBJ1-1; D is possibly TRBD1 (6 bases). V lost 4 bases, J lost 1 base, and 10 bases lay in between. CDR3 length: 14 amino acids. The V gene's germline CDR1 is MNHEY and CDR2 SMNVEV (reference sequence).

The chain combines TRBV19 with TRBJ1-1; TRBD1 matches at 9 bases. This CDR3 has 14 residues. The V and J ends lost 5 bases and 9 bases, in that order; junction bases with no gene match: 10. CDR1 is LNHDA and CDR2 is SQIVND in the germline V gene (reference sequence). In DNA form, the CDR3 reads TGTGCCAGTAGTCCTACACCAGGGACAGGGAAAGCTTTCTTT. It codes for CASSPTPGTGKAFF.

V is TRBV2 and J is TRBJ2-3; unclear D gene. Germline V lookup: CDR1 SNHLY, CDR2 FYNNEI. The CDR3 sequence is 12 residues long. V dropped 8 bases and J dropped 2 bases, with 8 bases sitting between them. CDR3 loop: CASCFFTDTQYF. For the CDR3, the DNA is TGTGCCAGCTGTTTCTTCACAGATACGCAGTATTTT.

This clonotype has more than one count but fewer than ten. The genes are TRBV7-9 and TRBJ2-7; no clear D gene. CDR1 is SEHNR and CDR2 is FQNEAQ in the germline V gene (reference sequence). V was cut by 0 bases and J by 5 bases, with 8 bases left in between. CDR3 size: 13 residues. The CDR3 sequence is CASSLALINEQYF. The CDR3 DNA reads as TGTGCCAGCAGCTTAGCCCTCATTAACGAGCAGTACTTC.

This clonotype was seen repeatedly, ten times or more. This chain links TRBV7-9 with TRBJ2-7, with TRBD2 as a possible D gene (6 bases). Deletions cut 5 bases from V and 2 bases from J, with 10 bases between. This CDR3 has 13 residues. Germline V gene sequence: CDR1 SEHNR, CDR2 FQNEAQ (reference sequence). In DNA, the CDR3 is TGTGCCAGCAGCCGGGGGTCAACCTACGAGCAGTACTTC. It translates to CASSRGSTYEQYF.

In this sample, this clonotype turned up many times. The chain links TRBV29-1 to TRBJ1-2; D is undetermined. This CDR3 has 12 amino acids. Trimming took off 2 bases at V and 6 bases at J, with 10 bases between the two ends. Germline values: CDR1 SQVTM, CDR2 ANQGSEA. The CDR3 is CSVEHLTHGYTF. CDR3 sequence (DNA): TGCAGCGTTGAACACCTGACGCATGGCTACACCTTC.

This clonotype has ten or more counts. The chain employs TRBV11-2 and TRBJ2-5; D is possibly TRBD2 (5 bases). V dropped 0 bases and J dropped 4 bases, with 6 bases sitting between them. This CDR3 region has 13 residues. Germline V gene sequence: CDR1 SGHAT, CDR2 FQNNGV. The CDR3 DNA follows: TGTGCCAGCAGCTTAGATACTAGAGAGACCCAGTACTTC. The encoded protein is CASSLDTRETQYF.

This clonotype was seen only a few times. The CDR3 DNA follows: TGTGCCAGCAGCCAAGAGGGACACCACTCGAGGGGGCAGCCCCAGCATTTT. Residues: CASSQEGHHSRGQPQHF. This sequence joins TRBV14 and TRBJ1-5; D is perhaps TRBD1 (6 bases). Germline CDR1 SGHDN, CDR2 FVKESK. The CDR3 is made up of 17 amino acids. V dropped 0 bases and J dropped 7 bases, with 19 bases sitting between them.

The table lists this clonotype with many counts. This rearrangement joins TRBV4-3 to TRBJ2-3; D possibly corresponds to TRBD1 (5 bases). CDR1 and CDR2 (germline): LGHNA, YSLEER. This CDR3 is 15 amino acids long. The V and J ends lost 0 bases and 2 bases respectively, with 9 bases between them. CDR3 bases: TGCGCCAGCAGCCAAGACGAGGACATCACAGATACGCAGTATTTT. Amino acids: CASSQDEDITDTQYF.

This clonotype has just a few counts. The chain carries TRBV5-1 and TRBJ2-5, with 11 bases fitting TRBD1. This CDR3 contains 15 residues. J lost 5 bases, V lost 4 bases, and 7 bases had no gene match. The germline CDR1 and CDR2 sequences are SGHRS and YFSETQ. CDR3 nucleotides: TGCGCCAGCAGCCTCGGACAGGGGGCTAGGGAGACCCAGTACTTC. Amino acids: CASSLGQGARETQYF. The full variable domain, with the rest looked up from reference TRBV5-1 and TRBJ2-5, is KAGVTQTPRYLIKTRGQQVTLSCSPISGHRSVSWYQQTPGQGLQFLFEYFSETQRNKGNFPGRFSGRQFSNSRSEMNVSTLELGDSALYLCASSLGQGARETQYFGPGTRLLVL.

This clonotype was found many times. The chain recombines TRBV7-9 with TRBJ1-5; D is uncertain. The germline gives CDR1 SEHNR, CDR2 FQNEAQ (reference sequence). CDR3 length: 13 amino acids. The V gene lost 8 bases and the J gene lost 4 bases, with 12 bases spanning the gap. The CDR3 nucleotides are TGTGCCAGCGCCCGGCAGATGAATCAGCCCCAGCATTTT. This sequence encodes CASARQMNQPQHF. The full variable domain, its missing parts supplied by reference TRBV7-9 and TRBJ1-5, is DTGVSQNPRHKITKRGQNVTFRCDPISEHNRLYWYRQTLGQGPEFLTYFQNEAQLEKSRLLSDRFSAERPKGSFSTLEIQRTEQGDSAMYLCASARQMNQPQHFGDGTRLSIL.

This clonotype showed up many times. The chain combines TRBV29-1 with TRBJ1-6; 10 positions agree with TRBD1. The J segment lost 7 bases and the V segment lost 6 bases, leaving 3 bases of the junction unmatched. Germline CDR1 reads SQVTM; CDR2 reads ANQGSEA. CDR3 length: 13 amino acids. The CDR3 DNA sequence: TGCAGCGTAGACAGGGGGCTGAATTCACCCCTCCACTTT. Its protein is CSVDRGLNSPLHF.

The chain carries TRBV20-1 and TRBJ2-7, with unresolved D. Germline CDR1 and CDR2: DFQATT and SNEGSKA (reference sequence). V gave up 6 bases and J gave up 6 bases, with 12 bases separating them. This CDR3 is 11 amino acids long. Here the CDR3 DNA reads TGCAGTGCAGACACACTTCTCGAGCAGTACTTC. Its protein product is CSADTLLEQYF.

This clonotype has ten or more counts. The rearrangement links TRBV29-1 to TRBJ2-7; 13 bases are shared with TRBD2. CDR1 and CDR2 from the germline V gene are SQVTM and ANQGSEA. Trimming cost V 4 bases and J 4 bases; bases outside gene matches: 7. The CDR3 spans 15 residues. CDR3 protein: CSVVPRTSGGYEQYF. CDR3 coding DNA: TGCAGCGTTGTCCCGCGGACTAGCGGGGGTTACGAGCAGTACTTC.

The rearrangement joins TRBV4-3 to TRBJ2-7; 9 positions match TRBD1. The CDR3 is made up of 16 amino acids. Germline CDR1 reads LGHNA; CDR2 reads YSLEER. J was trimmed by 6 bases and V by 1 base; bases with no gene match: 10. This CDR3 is CASSQVPGQGYGEQYF. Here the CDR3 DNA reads TGCGCCAGCAGCCAAGTCCCTGGACAGGGGTACGGCGAGCAGTACTTC.

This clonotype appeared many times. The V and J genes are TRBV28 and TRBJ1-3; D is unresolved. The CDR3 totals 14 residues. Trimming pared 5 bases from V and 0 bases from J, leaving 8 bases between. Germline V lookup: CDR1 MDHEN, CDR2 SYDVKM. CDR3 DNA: TGTGCCAGCAGTCTCCATACCTCTGGAAACACCATATATTTT. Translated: CASSLHTSGNTIYF.

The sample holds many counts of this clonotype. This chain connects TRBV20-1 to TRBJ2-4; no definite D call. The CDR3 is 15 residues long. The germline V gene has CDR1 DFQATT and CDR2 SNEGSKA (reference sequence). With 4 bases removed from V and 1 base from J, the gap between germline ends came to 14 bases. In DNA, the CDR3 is TGCAGTGCTAATCCCGCGTATGGGGCCAAAAACATTCAGTACTTC. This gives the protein CSANPAYGAKNIQYF.

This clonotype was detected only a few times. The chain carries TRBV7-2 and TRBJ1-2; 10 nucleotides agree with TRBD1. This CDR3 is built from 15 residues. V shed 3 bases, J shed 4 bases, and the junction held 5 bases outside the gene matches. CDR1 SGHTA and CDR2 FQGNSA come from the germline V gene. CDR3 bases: TGTGCCAGCAGCTTCGCGGGACAGGGGTTCTATGGCTACACCTTC. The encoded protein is CASSFAGQGFYGYTF.